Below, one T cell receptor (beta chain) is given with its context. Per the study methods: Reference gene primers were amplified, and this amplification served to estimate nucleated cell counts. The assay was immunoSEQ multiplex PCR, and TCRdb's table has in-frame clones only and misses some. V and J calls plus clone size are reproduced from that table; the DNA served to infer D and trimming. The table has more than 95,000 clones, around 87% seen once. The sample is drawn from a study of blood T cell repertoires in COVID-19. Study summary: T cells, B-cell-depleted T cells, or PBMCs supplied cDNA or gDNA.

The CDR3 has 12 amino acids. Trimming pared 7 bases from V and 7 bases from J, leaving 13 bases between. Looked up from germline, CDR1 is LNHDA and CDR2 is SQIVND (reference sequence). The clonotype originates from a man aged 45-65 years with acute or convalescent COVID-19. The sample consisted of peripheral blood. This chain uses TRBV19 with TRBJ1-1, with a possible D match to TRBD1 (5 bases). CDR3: CASKGLALEAFF. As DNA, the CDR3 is TGTGCCAGTAAGGGACTTGCCCTTGAAGCTTTCTTT.